This TCR beta chain derives from a study of brain T cells in children with intractable seizures. Overall study findings and caveats: Absence of clones before surgery may stem from lower sequencing depth.

CDR1 and CDR2 from the germline V gene are SGDLS and YYNGEE. The ends were cut back, 3 bases at V and 5 bases at J, with 20 bases in the middle. The CDR3 has 16 amino acids. The sequenced cases were selected for having the highest brain T cell transcript signatures. Sequenced by immunoSEQ multiplex PCR; TCRdb stores in-frame clones only, minus some. The sample yields tens of thousands of clones, 90% to 95% seen once. Points on this clone: No antigen is known for it.

The chain uses TRBV9 and TRBJ1-2; weak D call: TRBD1 (6 bases). This TCR derives from a boy younger than two with tuberous sclerosis and intractable seizures. The source was peripheral blood, collected at surgery. The DNA of the CDR3 is TGTGCCAGCAGCGGAGAGGGAAGCGGGACACATTATGGCTACACCTTC. This gives the protein CASSGEGSGTHYGYTF.